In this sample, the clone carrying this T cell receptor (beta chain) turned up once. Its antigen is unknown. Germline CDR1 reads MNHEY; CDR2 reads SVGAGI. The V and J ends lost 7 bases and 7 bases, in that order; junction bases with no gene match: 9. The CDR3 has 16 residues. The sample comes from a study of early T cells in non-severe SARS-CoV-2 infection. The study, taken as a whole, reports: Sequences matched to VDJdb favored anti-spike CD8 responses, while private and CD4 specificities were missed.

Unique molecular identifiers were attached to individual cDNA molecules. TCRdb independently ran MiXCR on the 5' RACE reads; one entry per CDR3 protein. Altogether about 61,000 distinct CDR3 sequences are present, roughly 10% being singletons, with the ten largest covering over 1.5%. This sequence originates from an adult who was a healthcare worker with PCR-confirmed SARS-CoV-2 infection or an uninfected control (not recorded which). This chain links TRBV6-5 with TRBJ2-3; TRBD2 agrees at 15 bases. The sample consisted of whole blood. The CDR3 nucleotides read TGTGCCAGCAAGCGGACTAGCGGGGGGGCCGTTTATACGCAGTATTTT. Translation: CASKRTSGGAVYTQYF.